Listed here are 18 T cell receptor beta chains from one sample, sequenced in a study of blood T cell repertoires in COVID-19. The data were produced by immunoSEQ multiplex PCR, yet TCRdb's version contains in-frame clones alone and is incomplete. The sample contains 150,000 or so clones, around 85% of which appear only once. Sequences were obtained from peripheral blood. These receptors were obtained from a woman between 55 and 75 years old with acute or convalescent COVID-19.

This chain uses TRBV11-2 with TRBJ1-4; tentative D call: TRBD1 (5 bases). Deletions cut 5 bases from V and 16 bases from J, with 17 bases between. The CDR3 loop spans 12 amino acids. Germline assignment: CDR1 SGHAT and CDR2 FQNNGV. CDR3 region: CASSPTGDLEFF. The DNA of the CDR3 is TGTGCCAGCAGCCCAACGGGGGATTTAGAGTTTTTT.

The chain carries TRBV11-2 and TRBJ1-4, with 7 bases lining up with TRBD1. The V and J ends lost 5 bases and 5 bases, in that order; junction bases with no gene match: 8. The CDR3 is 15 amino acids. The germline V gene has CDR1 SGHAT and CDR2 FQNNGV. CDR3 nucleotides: TGTGCCAGCAGCCCACAGGGGCACGGAAATGAAAAACTGTTTTTT. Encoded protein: CASSPQGHGNEKLFF.

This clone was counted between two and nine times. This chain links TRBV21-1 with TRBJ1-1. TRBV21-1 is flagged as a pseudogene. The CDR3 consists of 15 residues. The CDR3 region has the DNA TGTGCCAGCAGCAAAGTTAAAGGGCAGGGAGGGAAAGCTTTCTTT. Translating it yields CASSKVKGQGGKAFF.

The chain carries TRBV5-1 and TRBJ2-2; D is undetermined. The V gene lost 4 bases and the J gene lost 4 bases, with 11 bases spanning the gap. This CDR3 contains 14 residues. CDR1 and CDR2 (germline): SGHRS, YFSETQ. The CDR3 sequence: CASSPPTTTGELFF. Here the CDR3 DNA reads TGCGCCAGCAGCCCCCCAACAACCACCGGGGAGCTGTTTTTT.

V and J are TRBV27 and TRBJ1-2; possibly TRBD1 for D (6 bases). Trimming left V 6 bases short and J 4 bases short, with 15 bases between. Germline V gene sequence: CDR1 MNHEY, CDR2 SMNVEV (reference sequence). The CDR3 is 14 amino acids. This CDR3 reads CASSQGPRGYGYTF. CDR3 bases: TGTGCCAGCAGCCAGGGGCCACGAGGCTATGGCTACACCTTC.

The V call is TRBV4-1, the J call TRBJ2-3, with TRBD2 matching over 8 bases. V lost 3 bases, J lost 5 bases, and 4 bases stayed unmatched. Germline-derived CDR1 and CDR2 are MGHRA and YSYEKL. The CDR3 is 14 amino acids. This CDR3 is CASSHGTRRDTQYF. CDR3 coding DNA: TGCGCCAGCAGCCATGGGACTAGGAGAGATACGCAGTATTTT.

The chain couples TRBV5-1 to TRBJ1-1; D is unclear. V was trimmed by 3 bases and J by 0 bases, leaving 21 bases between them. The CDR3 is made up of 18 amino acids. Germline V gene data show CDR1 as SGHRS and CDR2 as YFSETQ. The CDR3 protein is CASSSTGGDQFMNTEAFF. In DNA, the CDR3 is TGCGCCAGCAGCTCGACCGGCGGGGATCAGTTCATGAACACTGAAGCTTTCTTT.

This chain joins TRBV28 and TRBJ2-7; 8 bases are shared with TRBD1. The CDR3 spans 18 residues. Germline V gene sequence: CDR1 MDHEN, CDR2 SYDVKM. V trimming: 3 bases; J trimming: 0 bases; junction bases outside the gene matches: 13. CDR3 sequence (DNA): TGTGCCAGCAGTTTTGCCAGGGGGCGGCCCTGGAGCTCCTACGAGCAGTACGTC. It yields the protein CASSFARGRPWSSYEQYV.

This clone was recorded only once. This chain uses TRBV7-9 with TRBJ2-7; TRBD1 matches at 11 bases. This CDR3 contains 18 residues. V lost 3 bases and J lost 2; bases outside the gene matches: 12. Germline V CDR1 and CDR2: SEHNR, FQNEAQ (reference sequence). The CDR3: CASSLDRGREPPPYEQYF. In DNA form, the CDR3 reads TGTGCCAGCAGCTTGGACAGGGGGCGAGAGCCCCCGCCCTACGAGCAGTACTTC.

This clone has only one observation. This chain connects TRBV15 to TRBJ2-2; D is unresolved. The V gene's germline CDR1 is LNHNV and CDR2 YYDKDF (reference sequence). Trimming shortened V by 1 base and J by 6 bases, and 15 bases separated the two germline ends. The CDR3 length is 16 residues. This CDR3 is CATSRGRSDGSGELFF. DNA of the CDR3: TGTGCCACCAGCAGAGGGAGATCTGATGGCTCCGGGGAGCTGTTTTTT.

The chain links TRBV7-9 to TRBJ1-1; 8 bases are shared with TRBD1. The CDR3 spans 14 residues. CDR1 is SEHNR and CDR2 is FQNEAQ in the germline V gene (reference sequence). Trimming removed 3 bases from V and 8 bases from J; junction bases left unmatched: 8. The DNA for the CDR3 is TGTGCCAGCAGCTTCGGAACCGGGGACAGGGAAGCTTTCTTT. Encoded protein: CASSFGTGDREAFF.

The CDR3 DNA reads as TGTGCCACCAGCAGGGAACTCTGGGCCGTTGAGCAGTTCTTC. The encoded protein is CATSRELWAVEQFF. The chain combines TRBV15 with TRBJ2-1; D not resolved. Per germline, CDR1 LNHNV and CDR2 YYDKDF (reference sequence). There are 14 residues in the CDR3. The V gene lost 3 bases and the J gene lost 9 bases, with 15 bases spanning the gap.

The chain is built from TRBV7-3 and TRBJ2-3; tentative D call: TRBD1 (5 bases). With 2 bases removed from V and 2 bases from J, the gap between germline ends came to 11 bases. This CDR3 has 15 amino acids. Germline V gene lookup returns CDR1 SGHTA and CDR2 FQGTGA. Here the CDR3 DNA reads TGTGCCAGCAGCTTATCGGCAGGGCCCACAGATACGCAGTATTTT. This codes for CASSLSAGPTDTQYF.

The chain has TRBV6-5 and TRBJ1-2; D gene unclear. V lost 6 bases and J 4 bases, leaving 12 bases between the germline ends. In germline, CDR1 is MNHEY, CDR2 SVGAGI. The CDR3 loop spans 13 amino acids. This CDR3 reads CASSPNSFYGYTF. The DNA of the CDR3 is TGTGCCAGCAGCCCAAACAGCTTCTATGGCTACACCTTC.

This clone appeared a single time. CDR3 in DNA: TGTGCCAGCAGCTCGGGACAGGGTCTCTCACCCCTCCACTTT. Its translation: CASSSGQGLSPLHF. The chain joins TRBV28 to TRBJ1-6; 9 bases are a match to TRBD1. Losses at the gene ends were 6 bases for V and 10 bases for J; bases not matched to a gene: 7. This CDR3 is 14 amino acids long. The germline gives CDR1 MDHEN, CDR2 SYDVKM. The whole variable domain, filled in from reference TRBV28 and TRBJ1-6, reads DVKVTQSSRYLVKRTGEKVFLECVQDMDHENMFWYRQDPGLGLRLIYFSYDVKMKEKGDIPEGYSVSREKKERFSLILESASTNQTSMYLCASSSGQGLSPLHFGNGTRLTVT.

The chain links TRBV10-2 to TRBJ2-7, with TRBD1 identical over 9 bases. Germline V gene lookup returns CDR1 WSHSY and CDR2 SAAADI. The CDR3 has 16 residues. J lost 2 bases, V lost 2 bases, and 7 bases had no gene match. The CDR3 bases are TGCGCCAGCAGTGAGCCAGGGACAGGGAAGGCCTACGAGCAGTACTTC. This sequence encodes CASSEPGTGKAYEQYF.

The CDR3 nucleotides are TGTGCCAGCAGCCAATTTAACCGGATCAGCGCTCACAACTCCTATAATTCACCCCTCCACTTT. It specifies CASSQFNRISAHNSYNSPLHF. V gene TRBV3-1 (or the pseudogene TRBV3-2) combines with J gene TRBJ1-6; D call uncertain. The germline V gene encodes CDR1 LGHDT and CDR2 YNNKEL (reference sequence). This CDR3 is built from 21 residues. V gave up 2 bases and J gave up 0 bases, with 23 bases separating them.

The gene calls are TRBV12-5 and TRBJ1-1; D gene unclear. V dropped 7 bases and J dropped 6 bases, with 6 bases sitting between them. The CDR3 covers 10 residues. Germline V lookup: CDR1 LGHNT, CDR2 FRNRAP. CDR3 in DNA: TGTGCTAGTGCCCAGGCTGAAGCTTTCTTT. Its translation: CASAQAEAFF.